The 4 T cell receptor beta chains listed next were all sequenced from one sample in a study of shared clonotypes between healthy human individuals. TCRdb keeps only in-frame clones here, not all; method: immunoSEQ multiplex PCR. The table has over 2,000,000 clones, just under 95% seen once; the top ten hold less than 2%. CD45RO-negative cells were positively selected for CCR7, leaving out terminally differentiated effector memory CD45RA+ cells. Sequenced material: naive CD8+ T cells from PBMCs. The receptors originated from a man between 18 and 35 years old in good health. Some clones in this sample may be carry-over from other donors' samples.

The V gene is TRBV23-1, the J gene TRBJ1-2; TRBD1 is a possible D gene (6 bases). TRBV23-1 is known as an ORF, though its function is uncertain. V lost 3 bases and J 9 bases, leaving 17 bases between the germline ends. The CDR3 has 14 residues. The CDR3 here is CASSHLTGYLRYTF. The CDR3 DNA reads TGCGCCAGCAGTCATTTGACAGGTTATTTACGCTACACCTTC.

The chain links TRBV27 to TRBJ2-5, with 10 bases that match TRBD2. The CDR3 contains 18 residues. The trim removed 4 bases at V and 5 bases at J, leaving 16 bases unmatched. Looked up from germline, CDR1 is MNHEY and CDR2 is SMNVEV (reference sequence). CDR3: CASSSIGGTSDLRETQYF. The DNA for the CDR3 is TGTGCCAGCAGTTCAATAGGGGGGACTAGCGACTTGAGGGAGACCCAGTACTTC.

This chain links TRBV7-8 with TRBJ2-3, with D perhaps TRBD2 (5 bases). CDR1 SGHVS and CDR2 FQNEAQ come from the germline V gene. This CDR3 region has 15 residues. The CDR3 coding sequence is TGTGCAGGTTCCGGCCGGGATTTCCTCACGGATACGCAGTATTTT. Its protein product is CAGSGRDFLTDTQYF.

The V gene is TRBV7-6, the J gene TRBJ2-7; 15 bases are a match to TRBD2. V lost 4 bases and J lost 5; bases outside the gene matches: 6. The CDR3 consists of 16 residues. Germline V gives CDR1 SGHVS, CDR2 FNYEAQ. The CDR3 DNA is TGTGCCAGCAGCTCCGGACTAGCGGGAGGGCACGACGAGCAGTACTTC. This codes for CASSSGLAGGHDEQYF.